The rows below give T cell receptor beta chains drawn from one sample of a study of CD8 T cells in Susac syndrome. TCRdb re-analysed the immunoSEQ multiplex PCR reads in MiXCR, keeping a single row per CDR3 protein. The sample yields around 190,000 distinct CDR3 sequences, approximately 95% seen once. The material sequenced was CD8+ T cells from PBMCs. The origin of the receptors is a human donor with multiple sclerosis. The CDR3 runs from the conserved cysteine through the conserved F or W. D genes are given only for firm matches. Expanded clones get a size class; other rows say once, few or many, or leave the size out.

size: NA; length: 14; V: TRBV30; D: NA; J: TRBJ1-5; DNA: TGTGCCTGGAGTGTAGCGGGAGGGGATCAGCCCCAGCATTTT; CDR3: CAWSVAGGDQPQHF
size: NA; length: 16; V: TRBV5-1; D: NA; J: TRBJ2-3; DNA: TGCGCCAGCAGCTTGAGGCTAGCGCACGGGGAAGATACGCAGTATTTT; CDR3: CASSLRLAHGEDTQYF
size: NA; length: 16; V: TRBV5-1; D: TRBD2; J: TRBJ2-7; DNA: TGCGCCAGCAGCTCCCTCGGCGACAGCGGGGACTACGAGCAGTACTTC; CDR3: CASSSLGDSGDYEQYF
size: once; length: 15; V: TRBV2; D: TRBD2; J: TRBJ2-7; DNA: TGTGCCAGCAGTGAAGTGTCTAGCGGGACCTACGAGCAGTACTTC; CDR3: CASSEVSSGTYEQYF
size: NA; length: 16; V: TRBV5-6; D: NA; J: TRBJ2-1; DNA: TGTGCCAGCAGCCCCAGGGTTGGGCCCCAATACAATGAGCAGTTCTTC; CDR3: CASSPRVGPQYNEQFF
size: NA; length: 13; V: TRBV28; D: NA; J: TRBJ2-5; DNA: TGTGCCAGCAGTTTTGGACTTATAGAGACCCAGTACTTC; CDR3: CASSFGLIETQYF
size: NA; length: 14; V: TRBV13; D: NA; J: TRBJ1-1; DNA: TGTGCCAGCAGCCTGACAGGCTTTAACACTGAAGCTTTCTTT; CDR3: CASSLTGFNTEAFF
size: NA; length: 15; V: TRBV9; D: NA; J: TRBJ2-1; DNA: TGTGCCAGCAGCGGGAGGGGGATAGAATACAATGAGCAGTTCTTC; CDR3: CASSGRGIEYNEQFF
size: NA; length: 16; V: TRBV3-1; D: TRBD1; J: TRBJ1-1; DNA: TGTGCCAGCAGCCAAGGACAGGGCCTAAACTTTCCTGAAGCTTTCTTT; CDR3: CASSQGQGLNFPEAFF
size: NA; length: 14; V: TRBV4-1; D: TRBD1; J: TRBJ1-2; DNA: TGCGCCAGCAGCCAAGAACAGGGGCTCTATGGCTACACCTTC; CDR3: CASSQEQGLYGYTF
size: once; length: 13; V: TRBV7-9; D: NA; J: TRBJ2-3; DNA: TGTGCCAGCATCCCCCCAAGCACAGATACGCAGTATTTT; CDR3: CASIPPSTDTQYF
size: NA; length: 17; V: TRBV3-1; D: TRBD2; J: TRBJ2-7; DNA: TGTGCCAGCAGCCGTAAAACTCTAGCGGAACCCACCTACGAGCAGTACTTC; CDR3: CASSRKTLAEPTYEQYF
size: NA; length: 18; V: TRBV4-1; D: NA; J: TRBJ2-1; DNA: TGCGCCAGCAGCCAAGTACAATCGCGGAACATAGGGGGGGATGAGCAGTTCTTC; CDR3: CASSQVQSRNIGGDEQFF
size: once; length: 13; V: TRBV29-1; D: NA; J: TRBJ2-7; DNA: TGCAGCGTTGAACCCCCAGGGACCTACGAGCAGTACTTC; CDR3: CSVEPPGTYEQYF
size: NA; length: 14; V: TRBV9; D: NA; J: TRBJ2-7; DNA: TGTGCCAGCAGCGCTTCTAGAAACCAAGACGAGCAGTACTTC; CDR3: CASSASRNQDEQYF
size: NA; length: 14; V: TRBV29-1; D: TRBD1; J: TRBJ2-7; DNA: TGCAGCGTTGACGCGGGACAGGGGAACTACGAGCAGTACTTC; CDR3: CSVDAGQGNYEQYF
size: few; length: 14; V: TRBV7-2; D: TRBD2; J: TRBJ2-7; DNA: TGTGCCAGCAGTCTAGCGGGAGGGCCCTACGAGCAGTACTTC; CDR3: CASSLAGGPYEQYF
size: NA; length: 11; V: TRBV27; D: NA; J: TRBJ2-7; DNA: TGTGCCAGCAGTTCCTCCCTCGAGCAGTACTTC; CDR3: CASSSSLEQYF
size: few; length: 13; V: TRBV29-1; D: TRBD1; J: TRBJ2-7; DNA: TGCAGCGTCTTCGACAGGGTCTCCTACGAGCAGTACTTC; CDR3: CSVFDRVSYEQYF
size: NA; length: 15; V: TRBV5-1; D: TRBD1; J: TRBJ2-1; DNA: TGCGCCAGCAGCCCGGGACAGGGGGCTTGGAATGAGCAGTTCTTC; CDR3: CASSPGQGAWNEQFF
size: NA; length: 14; V: TRBV29-1; D: TRBD2; J: TRBJ2-3; DNA: TGCAGCGTAGTCCTAGCGGGAGGGAAAGATACGCAGTATTTT; CDR3: CSVVLAGGKDTQYF
size: NA; length: 17; V: TRBV11-2; D: TRBD2; J: TRBJ2-5; DNA: TGTGCCAGCAGCTTCCCCGTCCCGGGACTAGCGGAAGAGACCCAGTACTTC; CDR3: CASSFPVPGLAEETQYF
size: once; length: 16; V: TRBV9; D: TRBD2; J: TRBJ2-1; DNA: TGTGCCAGCAGCCGTAGCGGGGGGCCTGCCTACAATGAGCAGTTCTTC; CDR3: CASSRSGGPAYNEQFF
size: NA; length: 17; V: TRBV30; D: TRBD2; J: TRBJ2-4; DNA: TGTGCCTGGAGTGCCCCGCGGGGGGGATTGCGCAAAAACATTCAGTACTTC; CDR3: CAWSAPRGGLRKNIQYF
size: once; length: 14; V: TRBV19; D: NA; J: TRBJ2-2; DNA: TGTGCCAGCCAAAGGGAGGCCCCTACCGGGGAGCTGTTTTTT; CDR3: CASQREAPTGELFF
size: NA; length: 16; V: TRBV25-1; D: TRBD2; J: TRBJ2-7; DNA: TGTGCCAGCTTTGTGCGGGGGGGTCCGATCGTCGACGAGCAGTACTTC; CDR3: CASFVRGGPIVDEQYF
size: NA; length: 11; V: TRBV29-1; D: NA; J: TRBJ1-2; DNA: TGCAGCGTTGAATGGGGCTATGGCTACACCTTC; CDR3: CSVEWGYGYTF
size: NA; length: 16; V: TRBV11-2; D: NA; J: TRBJ2-7; DNA: TGTGCCAGCAGCTTAGGGTATAGCGGATCTACCTACGAGCAGTACTTC; CDR3: CASSLGYSGSTYEQYF
size: NA; length: 14; V: TRBV29-1; D: NA; J: TRBJ2-3; DNA: TGCAGCGTTGTGACACCGATTAGCACAGATACGCAGTATTTT; CDR3: CSVVTPISTDTQYF
size: NA; length: 13; V: TRBV27; D: NA; J: TRBJ2-7; DNA: TGTGCCAGCGGTCGGTGGGACTCCTACGAGCAGTACTTC; CDR3: CASGRWDSYEQYF
size: NA; length: 15; V: TRBV5-1; D: TRBD2; J: TRBJ2-5; DNA: TGCGCCAGCAGCTGGGTTCTAGCGGACCAAGAGACCCAGTACTTC; CDR3: CASSWVLADQETQYF
size: NA; length: 14; V: TRBV12-3/TRBV12-4; D: NA; J: TRBJ2-7; DNA: TGTGCCAGCAGTCCCAGTCTGGCCGGCTACGAGCAGTACTTC; CDR3: CASSPSLAGYEQYF
size: NA; length: 13; V: TRBV28; D: NA; J: TRBJ1-5; DNA: TGTGCCAGCAGACAGGGCATCGGTCAGCCCCAGCATTTT; CDR3: CASRQGIGQPQHF
size: NA; length: 15; V: TRBV19; D: TRBD2; J: TRBJ2-2; DNA: TGTGCCAGTAGACAGGGACTAGCGATGCGGGGGGAGCTGTTTTTT; CDR3: CASRQGLAMRGELFF
size: NA; length: 13; V: TRBV30; D: NA; J: TRBJ2-7; DNA: TGTGCCTGGAGTGTAGGGGGAATCTACGAGCAGTACTTC; CDR3: CAWSVGGIYEQYF
size: NA; length: 14; V: TRBV5-1; D: NA; J: TRBJ1-2; DNA: TGCGCCAGCAGCTCCCTCGACCCTTCAAATGGCTACACCTTC; CDR3: CASSSLDPSNGYTF
size: NA; length: 14; V: TRBV27; D: TRBD2; J: TRBJ2-1; DNA: TGTGCCAGCGGTGGGACTAGCGGGGGTAATGAGCAGTTCTTC; CDR3: CASGGTSGGNEQFF